This is a list of T cell receptor beta chains from one sample in a study of T cell repertoires in cytomegalovirus infection. MiXCR was run by TCRdb on the reads, yielding one entry per CDR3 protein. The table has 150,000 or so distinct CDR3 sequences, more than 25% seen once. No antigen has been assigned to these receptors. The sequencing here drew on CD8+ T cells from cultured PBMCs, taken from culture after CMV antigen stimulation. These receptors originate from a human donor in good health (CMV status not recorded). Some clones in this sample may be carry-over from other donors' samples. Both conserved end residues are part of each CDR3. A D gene is named only where the DNA matches it firmly. Where a row states a size, it is once, few, many or the class of an expanded clone; other rows omit it.

>-|17|TRBV7-9|TRBD1|TRBJ1-3
TGTGCCAGCAGCTCGCCGGGACAGCGGTTTTCTGGAAACACCATATATTTT
CASSSPGQRFSGNTIYF
>many|14|TRBV6-5|-|TRBJ2-7
TGTGCCAGCAGTTACAGGGTATCCCACTACGAGCAGTACTTC
CASSYRVSHYEQYF
>few|13|TRBV20-1|-|TRBJ2-7
TGCAGTGCCCGATCTATAGCCACCTACGAGCAGTACTTC
CSARSIATYEQYF
>-|13|TRBV29-1|TRBD1|TRBJ1-1
TGCAGCGCCGTGACAGGGTTGGTCACTGAAGCTTTCTTT
CSAVTGLVTEAFF
>few|14|TRBV7-6|-|TRBJ1-6
TGTGCCAGCAGTCTTGACGGGACCAATTCACCCCTCCACTTT
CASSLDGTNSPLHF
>many|12|TRBV12-3/TRBV12-4|-|TRBJ2-1
TGTGCCAGCAGTCCATCGGGGTATGAGCAGTTCTTC
CASSPSGYEQFF
>few|14|TRBV7-9|-|TRBJ1-4
TGTGCCAGCAGCTTCTTTCTCAAGCGGGAAAAACTGTTTTTT
CASSFFLKREKLFF
>-|12|TRBV5-6|-|TRBJ2-2
TGTGCCAGCAGCTGGAGTTCCGGGGAGCTGTTTTTT
CASSWSSGELFF
>-|16|TRBV2|TRBD2|TRBJ2-2
TGTGCCAGCAGTCCCTTGGGGAGGGTACGGACCGGGGAGCTGTTTTTT
CASSPLGRVRTGELFF
>few|14|TRBV11-3|-|TRBJ2-7
TGTGCCAGCAGCCCAGGAACAGGGAACAACGAGCAGTACTTC
CASSPGTGNNEQYF
>once|15|TRBV6-5|TRBD2|TRBJ2-5
TGTGCCAGCAATAGACTAGCGGGGCGGCAAGAGACCCAGTACTTC
CASNRLAGRQETQYF
>few|15|TRBV28|-|TRBJ1-4
TGTGCCAGCAGTCCTGCCCCTCTATGGGGTGAAAAACTGTTTTTT
CASSPAPLWGEKLFF
>-|15|TRBV10-3|TRBD1|TRBJ1-3
TGTGTCATCAGTGGATCGAGGGGGCAGGAAAACACCATATATTTT
CVISGSRGQENTIYF
>-|15|TRBV2|TRBD1|TRBJ2-7
TGTGCCAGCAGTGTCCCTGACAGGGGCTACTACGAGCAGTACTTC
CASSVPDRGYYEQYF
>-|17|TRBV7-2|-|TRBJ1-6
TGTGCCAGCAGCTTAGTCCTCGGGGTCCCCTATAATTCACCCCTCCACTTT
CASSLVLGVPYNSPLHF
>-|14|TRBV9|-|TRBJ1-2
TGTGCCAGCAGCGTAGTCTCAGGGGCGGGAGGCTACACCTTC
CASSVVSGAGGYTF
>-|16|TRBV7-6|TRBD2|TRBJ2-1
TGTGCCAGCAGCCCCAGGGTAGCGGGGGCTTACAATGAGCAGTTCTTC
CASSPRVAGAYNEQFF
>-|13|TRBV10-3|-|TRBJ2-3
TGTGCCATCAGGCCCGACTTCGTAGATACGCAGTATTTT
CAIRPDFVDTQYF